This T cell receptor (beta chain) appears in the sequencing data of a study of CD4 T cells in relation to SARS-CoV-2 and coronaviruses. Unexposed donor CD4+ T cells date from about 2011-2018, before the COVID-19 pandemic. The cells were cultured for about ten days before CD4+ T cells were isolated. Trimming took 1 base from V and 8 from J; bases not matched to a gene: 4. The CDR3 has 15 residues. CDR1 is SGHKS, CDR2 YYEKEE, per germline (reference sequence). The repertoire was sequenced with immunoSEQ multiplex PCR; TCRdb's copy has only in-frame clones and lacks some. The sample records about 19,000 clones, roughly 80% being singletons. Turning to this clone: Its antigen is still unknown.

The clonotype was recovered from a human donor in good health. The specimen sequenced was CD4+ T cells from PBMCs, cultured in vitro. The V and J genes are TRBV5-5 and TRBJ2-1, with 12 bases aligning to TRBD1. The CDR3 is CASSLKGTGGYEQFF. CDR3 DNA: TGTGCCAGCAGCTTGAAAGGGACAGGGGGCTATGAGCAGTTCTTC. The variable domain in full, with the rest retrieved from reference TRBV5-5 and TRBJ2-1, is DAGVTQSPTHLIKTRGQQVTLRCSPISGHKSVSWYQQVLGQGPQFIFQYYEKEERGRGNFPDRFSARQFPNYSSELNVNALLLGDSALYLCASSLKGTGGYEQFFGPGTRLTVL.